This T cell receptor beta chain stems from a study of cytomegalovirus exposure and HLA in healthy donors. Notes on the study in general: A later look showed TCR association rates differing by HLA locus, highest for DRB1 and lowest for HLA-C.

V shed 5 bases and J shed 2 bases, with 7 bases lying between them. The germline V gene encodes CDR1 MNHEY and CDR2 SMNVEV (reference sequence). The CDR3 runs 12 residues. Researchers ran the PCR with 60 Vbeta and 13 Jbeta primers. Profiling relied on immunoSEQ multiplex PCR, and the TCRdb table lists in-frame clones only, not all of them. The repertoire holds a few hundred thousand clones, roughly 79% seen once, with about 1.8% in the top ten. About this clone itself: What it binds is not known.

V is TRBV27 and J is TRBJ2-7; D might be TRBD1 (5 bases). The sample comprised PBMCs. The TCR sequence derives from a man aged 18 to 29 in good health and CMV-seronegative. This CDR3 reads CASSRGPYEQYF. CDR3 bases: TGTGCCAGCAGTAGGGGCCCCTACGAGCAGTACTTC.